This TCR beta chain was captured by sequencing in a study of read filtering for tumor transcriptome and immune sequencing. The library was built from 400 to 500 ng RNA with molecular barcoded adaptors for alpha/delta and beta/gamma chains. Via MiXCR, TCRdb re-called the reads, giving one row per CDR3 protein. The profile covers approximately 23,000 distinct CDR3 sequences, with around 20% appearing a single time and about a sixth taken by the ten largest. This clonotype came up many times. The antigen remains unidentified. Study-wide results and limits: About four fifths of IR-seq clonotypes had a single read, yet these held roughly 3.7% of reads.

Sequenced sample: a population of CD138-negative cells sorted from bone marrow. The clonotype comes from a donor at least 40 years old with multiple myeloma.

Here the CDR3 reads CASSLGVLGEQYF. Here the CDR3 DNA reads TGTGCCAGTTCCCTGGGGGTTTTGGGCGAGCAGTACTTC. The chain employs TRBV6-5 and TRBJ2-7; possibly TRBD1 or TRBD2 for D (5 bases each). This CDR3 is built from 13 residues. V gave up 9 bases and J gave up 6 bases, with 18 bases separating them. Germline CDR1 reads MNHEY; CDR2 reads SVGAGI.